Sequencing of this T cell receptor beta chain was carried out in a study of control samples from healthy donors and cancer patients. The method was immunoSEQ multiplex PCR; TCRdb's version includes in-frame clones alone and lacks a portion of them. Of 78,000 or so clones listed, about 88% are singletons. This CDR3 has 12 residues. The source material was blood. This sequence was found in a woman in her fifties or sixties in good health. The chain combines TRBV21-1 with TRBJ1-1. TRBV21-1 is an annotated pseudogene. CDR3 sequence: CASSKAGGPAFF. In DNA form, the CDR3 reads TGTGCCAGCAGCAAAGCAGGGGGGCCGGCTTTCTTT.